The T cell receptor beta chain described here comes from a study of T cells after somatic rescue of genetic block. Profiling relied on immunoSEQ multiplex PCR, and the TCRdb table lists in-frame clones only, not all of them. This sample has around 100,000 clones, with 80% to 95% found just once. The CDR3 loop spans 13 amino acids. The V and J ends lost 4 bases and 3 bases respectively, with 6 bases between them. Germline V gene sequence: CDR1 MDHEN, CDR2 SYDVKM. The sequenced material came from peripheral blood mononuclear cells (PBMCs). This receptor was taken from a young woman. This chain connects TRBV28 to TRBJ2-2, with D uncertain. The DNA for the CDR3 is TGTGCCAGCAGTTGGTACGACACCGGGGAGCTGTTTTTT. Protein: CASSWYDTGELFF.